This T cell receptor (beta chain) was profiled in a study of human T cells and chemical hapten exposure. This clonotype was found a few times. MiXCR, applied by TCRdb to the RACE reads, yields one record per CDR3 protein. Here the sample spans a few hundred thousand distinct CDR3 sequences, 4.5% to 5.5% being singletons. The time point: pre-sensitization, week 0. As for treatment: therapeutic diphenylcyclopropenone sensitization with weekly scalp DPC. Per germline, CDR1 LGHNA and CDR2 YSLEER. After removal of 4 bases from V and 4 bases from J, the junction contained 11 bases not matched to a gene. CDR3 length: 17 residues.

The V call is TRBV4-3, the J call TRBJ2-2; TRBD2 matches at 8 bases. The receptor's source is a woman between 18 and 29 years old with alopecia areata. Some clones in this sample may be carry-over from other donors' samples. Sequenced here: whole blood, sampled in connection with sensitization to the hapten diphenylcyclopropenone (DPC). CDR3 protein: CASSPKSGGSGTGELFF. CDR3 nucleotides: TGCGCCAGCAGCCCTAAGAGCGGGGGAAGCGGCACCGGGGAGCTGTTTTTT.